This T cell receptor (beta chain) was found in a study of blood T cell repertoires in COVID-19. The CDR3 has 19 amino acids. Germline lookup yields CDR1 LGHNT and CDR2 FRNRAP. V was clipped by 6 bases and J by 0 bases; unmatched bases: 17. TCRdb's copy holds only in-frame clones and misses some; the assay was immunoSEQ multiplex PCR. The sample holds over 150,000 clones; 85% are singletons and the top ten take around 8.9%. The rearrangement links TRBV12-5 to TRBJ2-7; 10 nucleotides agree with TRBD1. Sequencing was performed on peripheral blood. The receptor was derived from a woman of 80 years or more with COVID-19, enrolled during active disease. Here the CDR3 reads CASGGNPGQGLKSSYEQYF. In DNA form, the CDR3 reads TGTGCTAGTGGCGGTAATCCGGGACAGGGGCTAAAAAGCTCCTACGAGCAGTACTTC. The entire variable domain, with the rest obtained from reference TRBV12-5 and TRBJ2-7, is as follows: DARVTQTPRHKVTEMGQEVTMRCQPILGHNTVFWYRQTMMQGLELLAYFRNRAPLDDSGMPKDRFSAEMPDATLATLKIQPSEPRDSAVYFCASGGNPGQGLKSSYEQYFGPGTRLTVT.